The T cell receptor (beta chain) described here comes from a study of TIL therapy for anti-PD-1-resistant metastatic lung cancer. Whole-study context: Tumors had a median PD-L1 proportion score of around 6%.

The immunoSEQ assay was v3. Sequencing was performed with immunoSEQ multiplex PCR; in TCRdb, only in-frame clones are kept and a portion is missing. The table includes tens of thousands of clones, 74% detected once. There are 14 residues in the CDR3. The ends were cut back, 2 bases at V and 2 bases at J, with 9 bases in the middle. Germline CDR1 MNHEY, CDR2 SMNVEV (reference sequence). Time point given: pre-treatment sample, taken before nivolumab and TIL therapy. The rearrangement joins TRBV27 to TRBJ1-1, with D unresolved. The clonotype originates from a woman aged 25-80 years with non-small cell lung cancer. The sequences come from blood, collected at baseline. Written as DNA, the CDR3 is TGTGCCAGCAGTTTAAATGCACTCAACACTGAAGCTTTCTTT. Encoded protein: CASSLNALNTEAFF.